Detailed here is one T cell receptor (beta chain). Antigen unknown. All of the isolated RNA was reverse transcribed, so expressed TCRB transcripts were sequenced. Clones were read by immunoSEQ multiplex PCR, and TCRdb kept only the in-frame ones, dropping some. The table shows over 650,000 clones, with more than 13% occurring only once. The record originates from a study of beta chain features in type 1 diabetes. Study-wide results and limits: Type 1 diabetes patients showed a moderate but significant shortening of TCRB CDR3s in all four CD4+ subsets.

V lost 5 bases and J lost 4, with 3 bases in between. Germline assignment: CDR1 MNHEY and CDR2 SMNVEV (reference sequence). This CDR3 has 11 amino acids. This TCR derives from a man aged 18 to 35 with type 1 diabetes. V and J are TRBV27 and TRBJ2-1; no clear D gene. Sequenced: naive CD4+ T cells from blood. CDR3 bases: TGTGCCAGCAGTCAATACAATGAGCAGTTCTTC. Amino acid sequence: CASSQYNEQFF.